The clone carrying this TCR beta chain was counted once. The data stem from a study of blood T cell repertoires in COVID-19. Assay: immunoSEQ multiplex PCR; the TCRdb copy retains only in-frame clones and omits some. The sample includes 300,000 to 350,000 clones, 90% seen only once; the top ten take around 4.2%. J gave up 3 bases and V 2 bases, and 6 bases lay outside the gene matches. The CDR3 is 15 residues long. From germline, CDR1 is LGHNA and CDR2 YNFKEQ. The rearrangement links TRBV4-2 to TRBJ1-2; 7 bases match TRBD1. Material: PBMCs or T cells enriched from blood (not recorded which). This clonotype was obtained from a woman aged 25 to 39 who had been exposed to COVID-19. CDR3 sequence reads: CASSQSQGLDYGYTF. The CDR3 region has the DNA TGTGCCAGCAGCCAATCACAGGGGTTGGACTATGGCTACACCTTC.